Below, 20 T cell receptor beta chains from the same sample are listed, as sequenced in a study of T cell changes during pregnancy in multiple sclerosis. Sequencing used immunoSEQ multiplex PCR; TCRdb keeps in-frame clones, though not all of them. The sample has about 36,000 clones, 88% seen once. Sequenced material: CD8+ T cells from peripheral blood mononuclear cells, taken in the third trimester of pregnancy. These receptors originate from a female donor with multiple sclerosis, enrolled in a pregnancy study.

V usage is TRBV28 and J usage is TRBJ1-2; tentatively, D is TRBD1 (6 bases). Trimming cost V 8 bases and J 7 bases, with 26 bases left between them. The CDR3 is 16 amino acids. Germline V gene data show CDR1 as MDHEN and CDR2 as SYDVKM. The CDR3 protein is CASLNLEEQGGLGYTF. For the CDR3, the DNA is TGTGCCAGCCTTAACCTGGAGGAACAGGGTGGGCTTGGCTACACCTTC.

The J gene is TRBJ2-1, the V gene TRBV29-1; 9 nucleotides align to TRBD2. The CDR3 consists of 18 residues. Germline CDR1 is SQVTM and CDR2 is ANQGSEA. J lost 1 base, V lost 0 bases, and 10 bases had no gene match. CDR3 residues: CSVEEVGLAGFSYNEQFF. The CDR3 DNA follows: TGCAGCGTTGAAGAGGTTGGCCTAGCGGGGTTTTCCTACAATGAGCAGTTCTTC.

V usage is TRBV28 and J usage is TRBJ2-5; 14 bases fit TRBD2. Germline CDR1 is MDHEN and CDR2 is SYDVKM. V lost 5 bases and J lost 4; bases outside the gene matches: 9. This CDR3 has 17 residues. The CDR3 region has the DNA TGTGCCAGCAGTCCTCGGAGACTAGCGGGGGGGCCAGAGACCCAGTACTTC. This translates into CASSPRRLAGGPETQYF.

The chain links TRBV6-6 to TRBJ2-2; the match to TRBD1 covers 7 bases. This CDR3 is 16 amino acids long. Germline lookup yields CDR1 MNHNY and CDR2 SVGAGI (reference sequence). V dropped 6 bases and J dropped 7; count of bases not matched to a gene: 14. CDR3 protein: CASRHRTGEIGGELFF. The CDR3 DNA is TGTGCCAGCAGGCATCGAACAGGGGAGATTGGCGGGGAGCTGTTTTTT.

This rearrangement joins TRBV4-1 to TRBJ2-7, with 7 bases matching TRBD2. The ends lost 1 base at V and 6 bases at J; junction bases unmatched: 9. CDR3 length equals 15 residues. Per germline, CDR1 MGHRA and CDR2 YSYEKL. CDR3 loop: CASSQGAGYRVEQYF. The DNA of the CDR3 is TGCGCCAGCAGCCAAGGAGCGGGGTATAGGGTCGAGCAGTACTTC.

The chain joins TRBV6-5 to TRBJ1-1; TRBD1 agrees at 9 bases. CDR1 and CDR2 (germline): MNHEY, SVGAGI. V was clipped by 8 bases and J by 1 base; unmatched bases: 8. The CDR3 runs 15 residues. The CDR3, as DNA: TGTGCCAGCTCCCTGACAGGGGGAGCGAACACTGAAGCTTTCTTT. Residues: CASSLTGGANTEAFF.

The chain recombines TRBV6-1 with TRBJ2-1; a weak D match, TRBD1 (5 bases). CDR3 length equals 13 residues. V was clipped by 3 bases and J by 10 bases, with 13 bases between them. Germline-derived CDR1 and CDR2 are MNHNS and SASEGT. The CDR3 loop reads CASSDWSPGEQFF. The DNA of the CDR3 is TGTGCCAGCAGTGATTGGTCCCCAGGGGAGCAGTTCTTC.

The rearrangement joins TRBV28 to TRBJ1-2, with 7 bases that match TRBD1. Germline values: CDR1 MDHEN, CDR2 SYDVKM. With V trimmed by 3 bases and J by 0 bases, 13 bases remained unmatched. The CDR3 has 18 residues. CDR3 residues: CASSFEPGQPPTNYGYTF. The CDR3 region has the DNA TGTGCCAGCAGTTTCGAGCCGGGACAGCCCCCTACTAACTATGGCTACACCTTC.

This chain joins TRBV4-2 and TRBJ2-5, with 7 bases fitting TRBD2. This CDR3 comprises 15 residues. The V segment lost 1 base and the J segment 4 bases; nucleotides outside the gene matches: 6. Germline CDR1 is LGHNA and CDR2 is YNFKEQ. The CDR3 bases are TGTGCCAGCAGCCAAGGAAGGGAGGGTAGAGAGACCCAGTACTTC. Its translation: CASSQGREGRETQYF.

The V and J genes are TRBV7-9 and TRBJ2-7; D perhaps matches TRBD2 (7 bases). CDR1 is SEHNR, CDR2 FQNEAQ, per germline (reference sequence). V was trimmed by 0 bases and J by 6 bases, leaving 12 bases between them. The CDR3 runs 14 residues. The CDR3, as DNA: TGTGCCAGCAGCTTAGCCTGGGGGGGGGCCGAGCAGTACTTC. It is translated as CASSLAWGGAEQYF.

The chain is built from TRBV5-3 and TRBJ2-3; 12 bases are shared with TRBD2. TRBV5-3 is annotated as an ORF whose role is uncertain. This CDR3 has 18 residues. The ends lost 0 bases at V and 1 base at J; junction bases unmatched: 6. CDR3 in DNA: TGTGCCAGAAGCTTGGACCTAGCGGGGGGGCCCTGCACAGATACGCAGTATTTT. It yields the protein CARSLDLAGGPCTDTQYF.

J is TRBJ1-3 and V is TRBV7-6, with D possibly TRBD1 on 6 matching bases. Germline CDR1 reads SGHVS; CDR2 reads FNYEAQ. The ends were cut back, 4 bases at V and 9 bases at J, with 10 bases in the middle. The CDR3 is 12 amino acids. CDR3 sequence: CASSSGVGTIYF. CDR3 sequence (DNA): TGTGCCAGCAGCTCAGGGGTGGGCACCATATATTTT. The full variable domain, rest sourced from reference TRBV7-6 and TRBJ1-3, is GAGVSQSPRYKVTKRGQDVALRCDPISGHVSLYWYRQALGQGPEFLTYFNYEAQQDKSGLPNDRFSAERPEGSISTLTIQRTEQRDSAMYRCASSSGVGTIYFGEGSWLTVV.

This chain joins TRBV2 and TRBJ2-1; D possibly corresponds to TRBD1 (6 bases). This CDR3 has 12 amino acids. Trimming took off 4 bases at V and 9 bases at J, with 10 bases between the two ends. Looked up from germline, CDR1 is SNHLY and CDR2 is FYNNEI. The CDR3 nucleotides are TGTGCCAGCAGTGTACAGGGAAGTGAGCAGTTCTTC. Protein: CASSVQGSEQFF.

The chain joins TRBV6-1 to TRBJ2-7; 7 bases align to TRBD1. In germline, CDR1 is MNHNS, CDR2 SASEGT. This CDR3 contains 14 residues. With V trimmed by 5 bases and J by 2 bases, 6 bases remained unmatched. CDR3 sequence: CASSPGQGAYEQYF. The CDR3 DNA reads as TGTGCCAGCAGTCCGGGCCAGGGGGCCTACGAGCAGTACTTC.

The chain uses TRBV9 and TRBJ2-7; 8 positions agree with TRBD2. The CDR3 spans 14 residues. The germline V gene has CDR1 SGDLS and CDR2 YYNGEE. The J segment lost 4 bases and the V segment lost 0 bases, leaving 3 bases of the junction unmatched. CDR3 protein: CASSVGLAGYEQYF. In DNA form, the CDR3 reads TGTGCCAGCAGCGTAGGGCTAGCGGGTTACGAGCAGTACTTC.

The chain links TRBV11-2 to TRBJ2-4; a weak D match, TRBD1 (6 bases). CDR1 is SGHAT, CDR2 FQNNGV, per germline. CDR3 length: 17 residues. The ends were cut back, 2 bases at V and 1 base at J, with 15 bases in the middle. The CDR3 nucleotides read TGTGCCAGCAGCTTACTCACAGGGCTTAGCGCCAAAAACATTCAGTACTTC. Translation: CASSLLTGLSAKNIQYF.

This clone was seen more than once but under ten times. The chain employs TRBV6-4 and TRBJ2-7; TRBD1 matches at 11 bases. The CDR3 length is 15 residues. After removal of 3 bases from V and 1 base from J, the junction contained 2 bases not matched to a gene. The germline gives CDR1 MRHNA, CDR2 SNTAGT. The CDR3 here is CASSEGQGGSYEQYF. The CDR3 DNA follows: TGTGCCAGCAGTGAGGGACAGGGGGGATCCTACGAGCAGTACTTC.

Here the CDR3 reads CASSPWGESGYTF. CDR3 nucleotide sequence: TGTGCCAGCAGCCCATGGGGGGAAAGTGGCTACACCTTC. The chain carries TRBV11-2 and TRBJ1-2; TRBD1 is a possible D gene (5 bases). This CDR3 has 13 residues. CDR1 and CDR2 from the germline V gene are SGHAT and FQNNGV. Trimming left V 5 bases short and J 7 bases short, with 14 bases between.

This clone was observed once. The V call is TRBV11-2, the J call TRBJ1-1, with TRBD1 as a possible D gene (6 bases). Trimming shortened V by 2 bases and J by 1 base, and 8 bases separated the two germline ends. The CDR3 spans 14 residues. Germline V lookup: CDR1 SGHAT, CDR2 FQNNGV. The CDR3 nucleotides read TGTGCCAGCAGCTTATGGGGACAGAACACTGAAGCTTTCTTT. This codes for CASSLWGQNTEAFF.

The chain joins TRBV4-1 to TRBJ1-5; possibly TRBD1 for D (5 bases). Germline V gene data show CDR1 as MGHRA and CDR2 as YSYEKL. The CDR3 is 15 amino acids. V shed 0 bases and J shed 7 bases, with 13 bases lying between them. The chain's CDR3 is CASSQEGVLGQPQHF. The CDR3 coding sequence is TGCGCCAGCAGCCAAGAAGGGGTTTTAGGGCAGCCCCAGCATTTT.